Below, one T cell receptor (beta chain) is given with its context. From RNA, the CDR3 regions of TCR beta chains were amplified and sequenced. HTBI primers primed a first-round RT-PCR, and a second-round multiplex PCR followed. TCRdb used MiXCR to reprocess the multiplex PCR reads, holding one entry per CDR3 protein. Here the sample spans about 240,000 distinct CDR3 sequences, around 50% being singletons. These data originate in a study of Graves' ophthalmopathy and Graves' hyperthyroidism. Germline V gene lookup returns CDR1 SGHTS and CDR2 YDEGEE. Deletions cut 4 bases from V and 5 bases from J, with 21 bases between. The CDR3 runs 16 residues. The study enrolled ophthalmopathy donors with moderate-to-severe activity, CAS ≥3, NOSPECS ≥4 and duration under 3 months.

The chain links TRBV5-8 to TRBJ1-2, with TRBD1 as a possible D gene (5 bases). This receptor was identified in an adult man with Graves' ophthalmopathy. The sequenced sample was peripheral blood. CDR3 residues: CASSQESRQGIYGYTF. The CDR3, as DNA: TGTGCCAGCAGCCAAGAGAGTCGGCAGGGAATTTATGGCTACACCTTC.